The present TCR beta chain was sequenced within a study of blood T cell repertoires in COVID-19. Background on the study: There were acute and convalescent COVID-19 samples, and they came from the United States, Italy and Spain. Nucleic acid was either cDNA or gDNA, and it came from T cells, B-cell-depleted T cells, or PBMCs.

Per the original methods: Estimation of nucleated cell counts relied on the amplification of reference gene primers. Using immunoSEQ multiplex PCR, the repertoire was profiled, and TCRdb retains in-frame clones only, with some absent. V and J calls and clone size follow that table, whereas D and trimming were derived from the DNA. This table holds about 520,000 clones, approximately 85% found once. The germline gives CDR1 GTSNPN, CDR2 SVGIG (reference sequence). The length of the CDR3 is 14 residues. J gave up 2 bases and V 2 bases, and 5 bases lay outside the gene matches. The sample was peripheral blood. This TCR derives from a human donor in a cohort sampled during active COVID-19. The genes are TRBV30 and TRBJ2-7, with 8 bases matching TRBD2. The CDR3 here is CAWSRLAGTYEQYF. DNA of the CDR3: TGTGCCTGGAGTAGGTTAGCGGGAACCTACGAGCAGTACTTC. Complete variable domain (other parts from reference TRBV30 and TRBJ2-7): SQTIHQWPATLVQPVGSPLSLECTVEGTSNPNLYWYRQAAGRGLQLLFYSVGIGQISSEVPQNLSASRPQDRQFILSSKKLLLSDSGFYLCAWSRLAGTYEQYFGPGTRLTVT.